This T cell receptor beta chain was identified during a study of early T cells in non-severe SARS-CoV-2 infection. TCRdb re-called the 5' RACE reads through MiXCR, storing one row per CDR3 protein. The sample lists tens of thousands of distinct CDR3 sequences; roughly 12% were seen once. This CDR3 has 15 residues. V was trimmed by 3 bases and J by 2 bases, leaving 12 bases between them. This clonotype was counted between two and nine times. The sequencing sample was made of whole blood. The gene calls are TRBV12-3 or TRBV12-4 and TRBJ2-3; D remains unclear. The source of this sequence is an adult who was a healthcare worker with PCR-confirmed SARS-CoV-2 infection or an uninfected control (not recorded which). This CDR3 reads CASSFGSRITDTQYF. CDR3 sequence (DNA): TGTGCCAGCAGTTTTGGTAGCAGAATCACAGATACGCAGTATTTT.